This entry lists 30 T cell receptor beta chains sequenced from one sample in a study of vaccination effects on CD4 cells after COVID-19. The data were produced by immunoSEQ multiplex PCR, yet TCRdb's version contains in-frame clones alone and is incomplete. The table shows approximately 24,000 clones, with around 76% occurring only once. Their antigen targets remain unknown. Before any sequencing was done, the ViraFEST assay used viral peptide pools to expand antigen-specific CD4+ T cells. When ten to eleven days of culture had elapsed, CD4+ T cells were isolated. A positive SARS-CoV-2 PCR test fell between March and December 2020. Sequenced here: CD4+ T cells from PBMCs cultured with SARS-CoV-2 spike peptides, sampled before COVID-19 vaccination. The receptors were sampled from a human donor who had a prior SARS-CoV-2 infection.

The CDR3 sequence is CASSAAGRAYNSPLHF. The CDR3 DNA reads TGTGCCAGCAGCGCAGCAGGCCGGGCCTATAATTCACCCCTCCACTTT. The chain recombines TRBV7-9 with TRBJ1-6; D unresolved. This CDR3 spans 16 amino acids. Trimming pared 5 bases from V and 2 bases from J, leaving 13 bases between. CDR1 is SEHNR and CDR2 is FQNEAQ in the germline V gene (reference sequence).

The rearrangement links TRBV7-2 to TRBJ1-2; weak D call: TRBD1 (6 bases). Germline V lookup: CDR1 SGHTA, CDR2 FQGNSA. The ends were cut back, 0 bases at V and 3 bases at J, with 8 bases in the middle. The CDR3 extends over 14 amino acids. CDR3 sequence: CASSLAAGDYGYTF. The CDR3 DNA reads TGTGCCAGCAGCTTAGCGGCAGGGGACTATGGCTACACCTTC.

The CDR3 sequence: CASSYRRPEDNVSKETQYF. CDR3 DNA sequence: TGTGCCAGCAGTTATCGTCGCCCGGAGGACAACGTAAGCAAAGAGACCCAGTACTTC. V usage is TRBV6-2 or TRBV6-3 and J usage is TRBJ2-5, with D perhaps TRBD1 or TRBD2 (5 bases each). V shed 3 bases and J shed 3 bases, with 26 bases lying between them. The CDR3 sequence is 19 residues long. Germline CDR1 and CDR2: MNHEY and SVGEGT.

This clone was seen a single time. The gene calls are TRBV19 and TRBJ2-1; TRBD1 is a possible D gene (6 bases). The CDR3 is made up of 13 amino acids. Germline V gives CDR1 LNHDA, CDR2 SQIVND (reference sequence). The V end lost 3 bases, the J end lost 3 bases, and 6 bases lay between the germline ends. Written as DNA, the CDR3 is TGTGCCAGTAGTATGACAGGCTACAATGAGCAGTTCTTC. Its protein product is CASSMTGYNEQFF.

The chain uses TRBV5-1 and TRBJ2-1, with D perhaps TRBD2 (5 bases). The ends were cut back, 1 base at V and 2 bases at J, with 7 bases in the middle. The CDR3 covers 14 residues. CDR1 and CDR2 from the germline V gene are SGHRS and YFSETQ. The CDR3 DNA sequence: TGCGCCAGCAGCTTGTACGGGACCTACAATGAGCAGTTCTTC. The encoded protein is CASSLYGTYNEQFF.

The V gene is TRBV7-2, the J gene TRBJ2-1; 7 bases are a match to TRBD2. CDR3 length equals 16 residues. The V gene's germline CDR1 is SGHTA and CDR2 FQGNSA. Trimming cost V 1 base and J 2 bases; bases outside gene matches: 5. The CDR3 loop reads CASSLVGGRTYNEQFF. The CDR3 region has the DNA TGTGCCAGCAGCTTAGTTGGCGGGAGAACCTACAATGAGCAGTTCTTC.

The genes are TRBV28 and TRBJ2-7; D ambiguous. V lost 2 bases and J 4 bases, leaving 9 bases between the germline ends. CDR1 and CDR2 (germline): MDHEN, SYDVKM. The CDR3 has 13 amino acids. This CDR3 is CASSLEARYEQYF. CDR3 DNA: TGTGCCAGCAGTTTAGAGGCGAGATACGAGCAGTACTTC.

The chain employs TRBV9 and TRBJ1-6; D remains ambiguous. CDR1 is SGDLS and CDR2 is YYNGEE in the germline V gene. Trimming pared 3 bases from V and 10 bases from J, leaving 11 bases between. This CDR3 is 13 amino acids long. CDR3 residues: CASSGPRLSPLHF. The CDR3 DNA sequence: TGTGCCAGCAGCGGCCCACGGCTCTCACCCCTCCACTTT. Full variable domain (remainder filled in from reference TRBV9 and TRBJ1-6): DSGVTQTPKHLITATGQRVTLRCSPRSGDLSVYWYQQSLDQGLQFLIQYYNGEERAKGNILERFSAQQFPDLHSELNLSSLELGDSALYFCASSGPRLSPLHFGNGTRLTVT.

This chain connects TRBV4-2 to TRBJ2-5, with 10 bases fitting TRBD2. V trimming: 1 base; J trimming: 4 bases; junction bases outside the gene matches: 3. This CDR3 contains 15 residues. Germline CDR1 is LGHNA and CDR2 is YNFKEQ. CDR3 bases: TGTGCCAGCAGCCAAGGAGCGGGAGGGCCAGAGACCCAGTACTTC. Amino acid sequence: CASSQGAGGPETQYF.

The CDR3 loop is CASSYLGQGSYEQYF. CDR3 bases: TGTGCCAGCAGTTACCTTGGACAGGGGTCCTACGAGCAGTACTTC. The rearrangement uses TRBV6-8 and TRBJ2-7, with 9 bases identical to TRBD1. CDR3 length: 15 residues. The V segment lost 2 bases and the J segment 1 base; nucleotides outside the gene matches: 3. Germline assignment: CDR1 MNHGY and CDR2 SAAAGT.

The rearrangement joins TRBV7-9 to TRBJ1-5; D remains unclear. V dropped 7 bases and J dropped 1 base, with 14 bases sitting between them. The CDR3 is made up of 15 amino acids. Germline CDR1 SEHNR, CDR2 FQNEAQ (reference sequence). In DNA form, the CDR3 reads TGTGCCAGCATTGTTTCGCGACGAAGCAATCAGCCCCAGCATTTT. Encoded protein: CASIVSRRSNQPQHF.

The table lists this clone with a few counts. Written as DNA, the CDR3 is TGTGCCAGCAGCTTGGCACAGGGGCACACTGAAGCTTTCTTT. This encodes CASSLAQGHTEAFF. The gene calls are TRBV5-4 and TRBJ1-1, with 7 bases matching TRBD1. CDR3 length: 14 amino acids. V shed 0 bases, J shed 3 bases, and the junction held 2 bases outside the gene matches. Germline assignment: CDR1 SGHNT and CDR2 YYREEE (reference sequence).

The chain joins TRBV19 to TRBJ2-1; 8 positions agree with TRBD2. V lost 6 bases and J lost 0; bases outside the gene matches: 4. Germline lookup yields CDR1 LNHDA and CDR2 SQIVND (reference sequence). The CDR3 runs 15 residues. In DNA form, the CDR3 reads TGTGCCAGTAGCCCAAGCGGGAGCTCCTACAATGAGCAGTTCTTC. Its protein is CASSPSGSSYNEQFF.

The V gene is TRBV11-3, the J gene TRBJ2-1, with TRBD2 matching over 7 bases. The germline CDR1 and CDR2 sequences are SGHNT and YENEEA. The V segment lost 4 bases and the J segment 7 bases; nucleotides outside the gene matches: 16. This CDR3 has 17 residues. The DNA of the CDR3 is TGTGCCAGCAGCTACGGGAGCGGGACGACCAGCCTTAATGAGCAGTTCTTC. It codes for CASSYGSGTTSLNEQFF.

V usage is TRBV18 and J usage is TRBJ1-1; a possible D gene is TRBD1 (5 bases). Trimming stripped 3 bases from V and 5 bases from J, with 10 bases between. The V gene's germline CDR1 is KGHSH and CDR2 LQKENI. The CDR3 spans 13 residues. The CDR3 protein is CASSPEGRTEAFF. The CDR3 region has the DNA TGTGCCAGCTCACCCGAGGGGCGAACTGAAGCTTTCTTT.

This chain links TRBV28 with TRBJ1-2, with a possible D match to TRBD1 (6 bases). The CDR3 extends over 18 amino acids. CDR1 is MDHEN, CDR2 SYDVKM, per germline. Trimming took 5 bases from V and 1 from J, leaving 23 bases between them. CDR3 nucleotides: TGTGCCAGCAGTCAACCAGGTGGGGCACAGGGAAATAACTATGGCTACACCTTC. Amino acid sequence: CASSQPGGAQGNNYGYTF.

This chain joins TRBV2 and TRBJ2-7; 7 bases are shared with TRBD1. Germline CDR1 SNHLY, CDR2 FYNNEI. The J segment lost 5 bases and the V segment lost 7 bases, leaving 11 bases of the junction unmatched. This CDR3 contains 14 residues. DNA of the CDR3: TGTGCCAGCAACCGGAGACAGGGCACGGACGAGCAGTACTTC. It specifies CASNRRQGTDEQYF.

The chain uses TRBV6-2 or TRBV6-3 and TRBJ1-5; tentative D call: TRBD1 (5 bases). This CDR3 region has 15 residues. Germline V CDR1 and CDR2: MNHEY, SVGEGT. V was trimmed by 2 bases and J by 4 bases, leaving 12 bases between them. CDR3 amino acids: CASSYTGGENQPQHF. CDR3 DNA: TGTGCCAGCAGTTACACCGGAGGGGAAAATCAGCCCCAGCATTTT.

This clone was counted a few times. The V gene is TRBV9, the J gene TRBJ2-2, with D possibly TRBD1 on 6 matching bases. The CDR3 sequence is 14 residues long. V gave up 3 bases and J gave up 1 base, with 7 bases separating them. Germline CDR1 reads SGDLS; CDR2 reads YYNGEE. CDR3 sequence reads: CASSATGNTGELFF. The CDR3 DNA sequence: TGTGCCAGCAGCGCGACAGGGAACACCGGGGAGCTGTTTTTT.

The V call is TRBV11-2, the J call TRBJ1-1; no clear D gene. With 3 bases removed from V and 1 base from J, the gap between germline ends came to 6 bases. The CDR3 runs 13 residues. The germline V gene has CDR1 SGHAT and CDR2 FQNNGV. The CDR3 region has the DNA TGTGCCAGCAGCTTCGTTCCGAACACTGAAGCTTTCTTT. This gives the protein CASSFVPNTEAFF. The full variable domain, rest sourced from reference TRBV11-2 and TRBJ1-1, is EAGVAQSPRYKIIEKRQSVAFWCNPISGHATLYWYQQILGQGPKLLIQFQNNGVVDDSQLPKDRFSAERLKGVDSTLKIQPAKLEDSAVYLCASSFVPNTEAFFGQGTRLTVV.

This clone is a singleton in its sample. This chain uses TRBV5-4 with TRBJ1-2, with D possibly TRBD1 on 5 matching bases. This CDR3 comprises 14 residues. Trimming stripped 0 bases from V and 5 bases from J, with 11 bases between. CDR1 and CDR2 (germline): SGHNT, YYREEE (reference sequence). Here the CDR3 reads CASSLARGRYGYTF. CDR3 DNA: TGTGCCAGCAGCTTGGCAAGGGGACGGTATGGCTACACCTTC.

This chain connects TRBV5-1 to TRBJ2-5; the match to TRBD2 covers 12 bases. J lost 2 bases, V lost 1 base, and 3 bases had no gene match. Looked up from germline, CDR1 is SGHRS and CDR2 is YFSETQ. The CDR3 contains 16 residues. Written as DNA, the CDR3 is TGCGCCAGCAGCTTGACCCTAGCGGGGGGGCAAGAGACCCAGTACTTC. The encoded protein is CASSLTLAGGQETQYF.

The V gene is TRBV5-1, the J gene TRBJ2-2; D call uncertain. Trimming pared 0 bases from V and 6 bases from J, leaving 18 bases between. The CDR3 is 17 amino acids. Germline V gene data show CDR1 as SGHRS and CDR2 as YFSETQ. The CDR3 is CASSLASIRLTSGELFF. The CDR3 coding sequence is TGCGCCAGCAGCTTGGCTTCGATTAGGTTGACTTCCGGGGAGCTGTTTTTT.

This rearrangement joins TRBV18 to TRBJ1-1; D might be TRBD1 (5 bases). V lost 4 bases, J lost 5 bases, and 11 bases lay in between. Germline V CDR1 and CDR2: KGHSH, LQKENI. This CDR3 region has 13 residues. The DNA of the CDR3 is TGTGCCAGCTCACAGGGCAGGGAGACTGAAGCTTTCTTT. This translates into CASSQGRETEAFF.

V gene TRBV5-4 combines with J gene TRBJ2-7; D perhaps matches TRBD1 (5 bases). CDR1 is SGHNT and CDR2 is YYREEE in the germline V gene (reference sequence). V was pared by 3 bases and J by 2 bases, with 15 bases between. The CDR3 runs to 15 residues. CDR3 in DNA: TGTGCCAGCAGCTACGACAGCCTTTCCCCCTACGAGCAGTACTTC. Translating it yields CASSYDSLSPYEQYF.

This chain connects TRBV28 to TRBJ2-3, with a weak D call TRBD2 (6 bases). Germline V CDR1 and CDR2: MDHEN, SYDVKM. The length of the CDR3 is 15 residues. V was trimmed by 4 bases and J by 2 bases, leaving 13 bases between them. CDR3 region: CASSYGTFYTDTQYF. In nucleotides, the CDR3 is TGTGCCAGCAGTTACGGGACTTTTTACACAGATACGCAGTATTTT.

This clone was seen a few times. The chain employs TRBV2 and TRBJ2-3; a possible D gene is TRBD2 (5 bases). The CDR3 spans 12 residues. V was pared by 7 bases and J by 6 bases, with 11 bases between. Germline V gives CDR1 SNHLY, CDR2 FYNNEI. CDR3 coding DNA: TGTGCCAGCAAGGACCGAGGGGATACGCAGTATTTT. Translation: CASKDRGDTQYF.

This clone appeared once. The chain uses TRBV11-2 and TRBJ1-2; D is undetermined. V lost 2 bases and J 6 bases, leaving 7 bases between the germline ends. The germline V gene has CDR1 SGHAT and CDR2 FQNNGV. The CDR3 spans 12 residues. CDR3 DNA sequence: TGTGCCAGCAGCTTATTGTTGGATGGCTACACCTTC. Amino acid sequence: CASSLLLDGYTF.

V usage is TRBV30 and J usage is TRBJ1-4; perhaps TRBD1 as D (5 bases). Germline assignment: CDR1 GTSNPN and CDR2 SVGIG (reference sequence). The CDR3 is 14 amino acids. Trimming stripped 0 bases from V and 2 bases from J, with 7 bases between. The CDR3 here is CAWSVWGTNEKLFF. The CDR3 nucleotides read TGTGCCTGGAGTGTATGGGGGACTAATGAAAAACTGTTTTTT.

By share of the sample, this clone is medium-sized. V is TRBV30 and J is TRBJ1-2, with D uncertain. This CDR3 region has 14 residues. CDR1 is GTSNPN, CDR2 SVGIG, per germline (reference sequence). Trimming took 3 bases from V and 5 from J, leaving 16 bases between them. CDR3 residues: CAWSGSGLGYGYTF. CDR3 coding DNA: TGTGCCTGGAGCGGTTCGGGCCTCGGGTATGGCTACACCTTC.